This section outlines one T cell receptor (beta chain) sequence together with its context. Its antigen is not known. The data stem from a study of cytomegalovirus exposure and HLA in healthy donors. Whole-study results and caveats: Looking again later, the authors saw that most CMV-associated TCR beta chains seemed HLA-restricted.

The CDR3 covers 16 residues. Trimming took off 6 bases at V and 1 base at J, with 16 bases between the two ends. Germline V gene sequence: CDR1 MNHEY, CDR2 SMNVEV (reference sequence). The primer mix had 60 Vbeta and 13 Jbeta primers. Clones were sequenced by immunoSEQ multiplex PCR, and TCRdb holds only the in-frame ones, with some missing. The table has about 100,000 clones, around four fifths seen once. The source of this sequence is a woman in her sixties in good health and CMV-seronegative. The chain has TRBV27 and TRBJ1-5, with a possible D match to TRBD1 (5 bases). The specimen was PBMCs. The CDR3 DNA sequence: TGTGCCAGCAGCAAAGGAGGGGAGGCAAGCAATCAGCCCCAGCATTTT. Translated, it gives CASSKGGEASNQPQHF.